Sequencing of this T cell receptor (beta chain) was carried out in a study of early T cells in non-severe SARS-CoV-2 infection. Background on the study: With bulk RNA from unsorted whole blood as input, sequencing yielded unpaired chains.

Individual cDNA molecules each received unique molecular identifiers attached to them. TCRdb reanalysed the 5' RACE reads using MiXCR and keeps one entry per CDR3 protein. This sample has some 30,000 distinct CDR3 sequences, with 4% to 5.5% found just once. V was cut by 4 bases and J by 8 bases, with 20 bases left in between. Germline loops: CDR1 MGHDK, CDR2 SYGVNS. This CDR3 is built from 16 residues. This clonotype has at least ten counts. Specimen: whole blood. The chain combines TRBV25-1 with TRBJ1-4; D might be TRBD1 (5 bases). The origin of this receptor is an adult who was a healthcare worker with PCR-confirmed SARS-CoV-2 infection or an uninfected control (not recorded which). The CDR3 spells CASSGQGTAGREKLFF. The CDR3 nucleotides are TGTGCCAGCAGTGGGCAGGGAACAGCCGGAAGGGAAAAACTGTTTTTT.